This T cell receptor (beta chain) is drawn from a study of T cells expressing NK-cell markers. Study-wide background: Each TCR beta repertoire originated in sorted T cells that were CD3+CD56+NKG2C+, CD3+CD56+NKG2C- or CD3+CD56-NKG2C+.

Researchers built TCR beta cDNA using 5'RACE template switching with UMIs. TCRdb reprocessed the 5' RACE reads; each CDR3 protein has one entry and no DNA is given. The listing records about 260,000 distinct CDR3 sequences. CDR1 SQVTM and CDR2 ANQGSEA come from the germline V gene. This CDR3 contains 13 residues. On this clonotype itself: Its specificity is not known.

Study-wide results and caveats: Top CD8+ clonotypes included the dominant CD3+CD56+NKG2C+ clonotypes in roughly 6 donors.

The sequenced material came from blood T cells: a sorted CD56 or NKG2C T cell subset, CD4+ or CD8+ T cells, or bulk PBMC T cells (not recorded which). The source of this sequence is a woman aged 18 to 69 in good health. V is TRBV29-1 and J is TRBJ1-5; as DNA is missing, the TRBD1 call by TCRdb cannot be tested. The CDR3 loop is CSAGSGWNQPQHF.